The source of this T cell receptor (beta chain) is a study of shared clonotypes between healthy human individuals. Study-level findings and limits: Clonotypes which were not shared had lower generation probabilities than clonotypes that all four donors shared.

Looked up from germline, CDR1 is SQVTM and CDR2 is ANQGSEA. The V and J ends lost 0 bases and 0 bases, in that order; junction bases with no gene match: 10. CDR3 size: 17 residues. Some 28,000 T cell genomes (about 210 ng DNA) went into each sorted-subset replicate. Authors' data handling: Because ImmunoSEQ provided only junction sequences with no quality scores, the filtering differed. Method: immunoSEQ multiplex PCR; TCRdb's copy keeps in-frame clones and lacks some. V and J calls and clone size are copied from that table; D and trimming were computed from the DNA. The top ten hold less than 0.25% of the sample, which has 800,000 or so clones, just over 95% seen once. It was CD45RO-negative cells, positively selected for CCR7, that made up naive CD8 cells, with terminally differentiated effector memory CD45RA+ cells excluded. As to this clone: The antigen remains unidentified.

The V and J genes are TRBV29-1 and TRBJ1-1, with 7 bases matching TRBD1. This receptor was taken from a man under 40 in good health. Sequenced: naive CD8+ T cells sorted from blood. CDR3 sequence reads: CSVEDPVGDRLNTEAFF. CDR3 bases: TGCAGCGTTGAAGATCCAGTGGGGGACAGACTGAACACTGAAGCTTTCTTT.